Following are 4 T cell receptor beta chains from one sample sequenced in a study of Graves' ophthalmopathy and Graves' hyperthyroidism. For repertoire sequencing, the TCR beta CDR3 regions were amplified from RNA transcripts. Following a first-round RT-PCR that used HTBI primers, a second-round multiplex PCR was carried out. One entry per CDR3 protein, called by TCRdb with MiXCR from the multiplex PCR reads. Of over a million distinct CDR3 sequences listed, about two fifths are singletons. The sample consisted of peripheral blood or thyroid tissue (not recorded which). These receptors were taken from an adult man with Graves' hyperthyroidism.

This clonotype was picked up many times. This chain connects TRBV5-1 to TRBJ1-4; D is perhaps TRBD1 (5 bases). Trimming removed 3 bases from V and 8 bases from J, with 8 bases in between. Germline V CDR1 and CDR2: SGHRS, YFSETQ. This CDR3 contains 12 residues. The CDR3 protein is CASSSGPEKLFF. CDR3 in DNA: TGCGCCAGCAGCTCGGGGCCCGAAAAACTGTTTTTT.

This clonotype has only one observation. Relative to the germline gene, one junction end is altered; a read error may explain this. This chain connects TRBV7-7 to TRBJ2-5; 14 bases match TRBD2. From germline, CDR1 is SSHAT and CDR2 FNYEAQ (reference sequence). This CDR3 has 14 residues. CDR3 in amino acids: CAISGTSGRQTQYF. The CDR3 DNA reads TGTGCCATCAGCGGGACTAGCGGGAGACAGACCCAGTACTTC.

Many counts were recorded for this clonotype. V usage is TRBV29-1 and J usage is TRBJ2-5; tentative D call: TRBD2 (5 bases). Germline lookup yields CDR1 SQVTM and CDR2 ANQGSEA. Trimming took 7 bases from V and 6 from J, leaving 18 bases between them. This CDR3 is 13 amino acids long. This CDR3 reads CSARTPGEKTQYF. The CDR3 nucleotides are TGCAGCGCAAGAACGCCTGGGGAGAAGACCCAGTACTTC.

The chain combines TRBV19 with TRBJ2-3, with unresolved D. CDR3 size: 14 residues. Trimming removed 10 bases from V and 0 bases from J, with 14 bases in between. Per the germline V gene, CDR1 is LNHDA and CDR2 is SQIVND (reference sequence). CDR3 nucleotides: TGTGCCACTCAGACGGGTACTAGCACAGATACGCAGTATTTT. Translated: CATQTGTSTDTQYF. Variable domain in full (rest from reference TRBV19 and TRBJ2-3): DGGITQSPKYLFRKEGQNVTLSCEQNLNHDAMYWYRQDPGQGLRLIYYSQIVNDFQKGDIAEGYSVSREKKESFPLTVTSAQKNPTAFYLCATQTGTSTDTQYFGPGTRLTVL.